These 15 T cell receptor beta chains were all obtained from the same sample, sequenced in a study of blood T cell repertoires in COVID-19. Assay used: immunoSEQ multiplex PCR; TCRdb lists only in-frame clones, some missing. The table shows a few hundred thousand clones, with around 83% occurring only once. Specimen: peripheral blood. Receptor source: a woman aged 50 to 65 with acute or convalescent COVID-19.

This chain connects TRBV5-4 to TRBJ2-2; 8 positions match TRBD2. V lost 4 bases to trimming and J lost 0 bases; unmatched junction nucleotides: 11. This CDR3 contains 18 residues. Germline lookup yields CDR1 SGHNT and CDR2 YYREEE (reference sequence). The CDR3, as DNA: TGTGCCAGCAGCCCGGGTAGCGGGGTGTCCGCGAACACCGGGGAGCTGTTTTTT. Amino acids: CASSPGSGVSANTGELFF. Combining the CDR3 with reference TRBV5-4 and TRBJ2-2 gives the whole variable domain ETGVTQSPTHLIKTRGQQVTLRCSSQSGHNTVSWYQQALGQGPQFIFQYYREEENGRGNFPPRFSGLQFPNYSSELNVNALELDDSALYLCASSPGSGVSANTGELFFGEGSRLTVL.

The V call is TRBV6-5, the J call TRBJ1-1, with TRBD1 matching 8 bases. The V gene end was trimmed by 5 bases and the J gene end by 4 bases; junction bases not matched to a gene: 3. This CDR3 contains 13 residues. Germline values: CDR1 MNHEY, CDR2 SVGAGI. DNA for the CDR3: TGTGCCAGCAGTCCGGACAGGGTCACTGAAGCTTTCTTT. Translating gives CASSPDRVTEAFF.

The table lists this clone with a count of one. This sequence joins TRBV11-2 and TRBJ2-1; D perhaps matches TRBD2 (6 bases). V shed 0 bases and J shed 8 bases, with 14 bases lying between them. The CDR3 runs to 15 residues. From germline, CDR1 is SGHAT and CDR2 FQNNGV. The chain's CDR3 is CASSLEGRGGDEQFF. The CDR3 bases are TGTGCCAGCAGCTTAGAAGGCCGGGGAGGAGATGAGCAGTTCTTC.

The rearrangement uses TRBV5-1 and TRBJ1-6, with 7 bases matching TRBD1. J lost 9 bases, V lost 3 bases, and 6 bases had no gene match. The CDR3 extends over 14 amino acids. The germline gives CDR1 SGHRS, CDR2 YFSETQ. In nucleotides, the CDR3 is TGCGCCAGCAGCTCCGGGACAGCTTTTTCACCCCTCCACTTT. Translated, it gives CASSSGTAFSPLHF.

This chain uses TRBV28 with TRBJ2-1; 12 bases match TRBD1. This CDR3 is 15 amino acids long. Trimming took 6 bases from V and 14 from J; bases not matched to a gene: 14. From germline, CDR1 is MDHEN and CDR2 SYDVKM. CDR3 sequence: CASSSPGQGAKPEFF. The DNA for the CDR3 is TGTGCCAGCAGCTCCCCGGGACAGGGGGCGAAACCGGAGTTCTTC. Combining the CDR3 with reference TRBV28 and TRBJ2-1 gives the whole variable domain DVKVTQSSRYLVKRTGEKVFLECVQDMDHENMFWYRQDPGLGLRLIYFSYDVKMKEKGDIPEGYSVSREKKERFSLILESASTNQTSMYLCASSSPGQGAKPEFFGPGTRLTVL.

The chain is built from TRBV24-1 and TRBJ2-2; a weak D match, TRBD2 (5 bases). Germline assignment: CDR1 KGHDR and CDR2 SFDVKD. The V gene lost 2 bases and the J gene lost 7 bases, with 13 bases spanning the gap. The CDR3 extends over 15 amino acids. CDR3 sequence (DNA): TGTGCCACCAGTGATTGGACTCTAGGTGGCGGGGAGCTGTTTTTT. It is translated as CATSDWTLGGGELFF.

The V call is TRBV29-1, the J call TRBJ1-1; 10 nucleotides align to TRBD1. V gave up 6 bases and J gave up 3 bases; unmatched junction bases: 16. This CDR3 spans 17 amino acids. Germline V CDR1 and CDR2: SQVTM, ANQGSEA. The CDR3 loop is CSVASRDRGKGDTEAFF. CDR3 bases: TGCAGCGTCGCTTCCCGGGACAGGGGAAAGGGGGACACTGAAGCTTTCTTT. The full variable domain, completed using reference TRBV29-1 and TRBJ1-1, is SAVISQKPSRDICQRGTSLTIQCQVDSQVTMMFWYRQQPGQSLTLIATANQGSEATYESGFVIDKFPISRPNLTFSTLTVSNMSPEDSSIYLCSVASRDRGKGDTEAFFGQGTRLTVV.

This clone was seen only a few times. The J gene is TRBJ1-2, the V gene TRBV21-1; TRBD1 is the table's D call, not checked against the DNA. TRBV21-1 constitutes a pseudogene. The length of the CDR3 is 14 residues. The DNA for the CDR3 is TGTGCCAGCAGCAGGGACAGGGGGCAAAGTGGCTACACCTTC. It yields the protein CASSRDRGQSGYTF.

The rearrangement joins TRBV24-1 to TRBJ2-6, with D perhaps TRBD1 (6 bases). The ends were cut back, 2 bases at V and 9 bases at J, with 16 bases in the middle. CDR3 size: 16 residues. Germline V gene lookup returns CDR1 KGHDR and CDR2 SFDVKD. Written as DNA, the CDR3 is TGTGCCACCAGTGATTCGACAGGATTCTCTCACAACGTCCTGACTTTC. Residues: CATSDSTGFSHNVLTF.

The J gene is TRBJ2-6, the V gene TRBV5-6, with a weak D call TRBD1 (5 bases). V shed 7 bases and J shed 0 bases, with 23 bases lying between them. CDR3 length: 19 amino acids. CDR1 is SGHDT, CDR2 YYEEEE, per germline. CDR3 protein: CASDRRLRGYVSGANVLTF. CDR3 DNA: TGTGCCAGCGACCGCAGGTTAAGGGGTTATGTCTCTGGGGCCAACGTCCTGACTTTC. The full variable domain, its missing parts supplied by reference TRBV5-6 and TRBJ2-6, is DAGVTQSPTHLIKTRGQQVTLRCSPKSGHDTVSWYQQALGQGPQFIFQYYEEEERQRGNFPDRFSGHQFPNYSSELNVNALLLGDSALYLCASDRRLRGYVSGANVLTFGAGSRLTVL.

This chain links TRBV7-2 with TRBJ1-3; a weak D match, TRBD1 (5 bases). The ends were cut back, 5 bases at V and 2 bases at J, with 13 bases in the middle. The CDR3 runs 15 residues. Germline assignment: CDR1 SGHTA and CDR2 FQGNSA. CDR3 nucleotides: TGTGCCAGCAGCCCAACAGGATTCACTGGAAACACCATATATTTT. Translation gives CASSPTGFTGNTIYF.

The gene calls are TRBV5-1 and TRBJ2-3; 7 bases are a match to TRBD1. CDR3 size: 14 residues. V was pared by 7 bases and J by 3 bases, with 8 bases of the junction left unmatched. Germline V lookup: CDR1 SGHRS, CDR2 YFSETQ. The chain's CDR3 is CASETGIETDTQYF. The CDR3 DNA sequence: TGCGCCAGCGAGACAGGGATTGAGACAGATACGCAGTATTTT.

The chain couples TRBV28 to TRBJ2-7; a weak D match, TRBD2 (6 bases). This CDR3 is built from 14 residues. The V gene's germline CDR1 is MDHEN and CDR2 SYDVKM. Trimming cost V 6 bases and J 2 bases, with 14 bases left between them. The CDR3 here is CASRASRGTYEQYV. The CDR3 DNA follows: TGTGCCAGCAGGGCTAGCCGGGGGACCTACGAGCAGTACGTC.

The genes are TRBV7-2 and TRBJ2-5; a possible D gene is TRBD2 (5 bases). Germline V gene sequence: CDR1 SGHTA, CDR2 FQGNSA. CDR3 length: 13 amino acids. The ends were cut back, 5 bases at V and 3 bases at J, with 10 bases in the middle. The CDR3 coding sequence is TGTGCCAGCAGCCGTGGACTGGAAGAGACCCAGTACTTC. Protein product: CASSRGLEETQYF.

The rearrangement uses TRBV5-1 and TRBJ2-1, with D perhaps matching TRBD2 (6 bases). The germline V and J ends were trimmed by 1 base and 0 bases, with 8 bases remaining between them. Germline assignment: CDR1 SGHRS and CDR2 YFSETQ. The CDR3 contains 15 residues. CDR3 residues: CASSLLSGSYNEQFF. DNA of the CDR3: TGCGCCAGCAGCTTGCTTAGCGGCTCCTACAATGAGCAGTTCTTC.